This TCR beta chain was sequenced for a study of STAT5B mutations in CD4+ large granular lymphocyte leukemia. The CDR3 has 13 residues. V was clipped by 3 bases and J by 4 bases; unmatched bases: 3. Germline V lookup: CDR1 SQVTM, CDR2 ANQGSEA. Produced via immunoSEQ multiplex PCR; TCRdb's table is partial and in-frame only. The sample lists tens of thousands of clones; more than 70% were seen once. The specimen was CD4+ T cells from blood buffy coats. This clonotype was obtained from a human donor in good health. The rearrangement uses TRBV29-1 and TRBJ2-1, with TRBD1 identical over 7 bases. The CDR3 region has the DNA TGCAGCGTTGACAGACAGGGTTACAATGAGCAGTTCTTC. Amino acid sequence: CSVDRQGYNEQFF.